This T cell receptor (beta chain) was captured in a study of vaccination effects on CD4 cells after COVID-19 (dated by TCRdb to 2021 to 2024). General notes on the study: The ViraFEST assay stimulated PBMC with viral peptide pools and then used TCR sequencing to identify antigen-specific CD4+ T cell clonotypes by expansion. Each well held roughly 2 million PBMC cultured in IMDM containing around 5% human AB serum, approximately 10 IU/ml IL-2 and gentamicin, along with roughly 10 ug/ml peptides. In the study, cultures from other donors were sequenced using the Oncomine TCR Beta short-read assay on an Illumina iSeq 100. The study compared SARS-CoV-2 spike-specific CD4+ TCR repertoires before and after mRNA vaccination in COVID-19 convalescent patients and infection-naive vaccine recipients. A total of 10 COVID-19 convalescent patients and a handful of SARS-CoV-2-naive healthy vaccine recipients were included in the full study. Across the study, the median time from the second dose to post-vaccine sampling was 72 days (range 14 to 241).

The paper as a whole reports these results and caveats: The study was limited by a small number of convalescent patients, and early post-infection timepoints were lacking. Both infection-induced and vaccine-induced clones contracted markedly at late post-vaccination timepoints, which is consistent with waning T cell responses. In healthy vaccine recipients, vaccine-induced clones were almost all SARS-CoV-2 mono-reactive, with only 1 of 255 being cross-reactive with common cold coronaviruses.

Of note for this clone: Its cognate antigen has yet to be identified. One base away there is no much larger clone; base qualities are not given.

After less than 13 days of culture, CD4+ T cells were isolated with the EasySep CD4+ T cell isolation kit. Each participant received two doses of an mRNA SARS-CoV-2 vaccine, either BNT162b2 or mRNA-1273. Healthy vaccine recipients had no prior SARS-CoV-2 infection, confirmed by negative nucleocapsid antibodies before and after vaccination. Half of the culture medium was replaced with fresh IL-2-containing medium on days 3 and 7. Unless noted otherwise, every peptide stimulation condition was cultured in triplicate wells. PBMC were separated from whole blood using Ficoll-Paque Plus gradient centrifugation and were then either cryopreserved at -140C or used fresh. The QIAamp micro DNA kit was used to extract genomic DNA from the cultured CD4+ T cells. The CDR3 goes from the cysteine to the phenylalanine over 15 residues. CDR3 DNA only is kept here, 45 bases in frame from base 1. Ends trimmed: V by 1 base, J by 8 bases; bases unmatched to a gene: 4. In the germline V gene, CDR1 corresponds to SNHLY and CDR2 to FYNNEI.

Library creation used the immunoSEQ multiplex PCR assay. DNA from the CD4+ T cells that had been cultured and isolated underwent TCR beta CDR3 sequencing. The study's own analysis went as follows. Non-productive TCR sequences were removed and reads were trimmed to the CDR3 region, keeping CDR3s of at least 7 amino acids. The MANAFEST web app was used to pick out antigen-specific clonotypes by comparing their expansion in peptide wells with that in reference cultures. For clones to be considered positive, expansion at FDR<0.05 versus reference and all other wells, an odds ratio above 5, and a frequency above 0.1% in two replicate wells were required. Clonotypes significantly expanded in SARS-CoV-2 spike wells and in at least one common cold coronavirus spike condition were defined as cross-reactive. Using the stringdist R package, CDR3 similarity was measured by Levenshtein distance, and unrooted trees were constructed with ape in R 3.6.1. The immuneACCESS repertoire file appears here via TCRdb, limited to in-frame rearrangements. These files lack a portion of the clones; in checked studies, under half of the deficit traces to unresolved V genes, and the cause of the others is not known. That table is the source of V, J and clone size, and D and trimming were worked out from the DNA. This sample is represented by tens of thousands of clones; about 74% of them were singletons. The ten top clones hold about 2.2% of the sample.

Source: CD4+ T cells from PBMCs cultured without peptide, taken after COVID-19 vaccination. The chain is encoded by TRBV2 joined to TRBJ1-4; 10 of the junction bases match TRBD1. The receptor was isolated from a human donor who received a COVID-19 vaccine. The CDR3 here reads CASSEGTGGFEKLFF. DNA sequence: TGTGCCAGCAGTGAAGGGACAGGGGGTTTCGAAAAACTGTTTTTT. Reference TRBV2 and TRBJ1-4 genes cover what lies past the CDR3, so the full variable domain is EPEVTQTPSHQVTQMGQEVILRCVPISNHLYFYWYRQILGQKVEFLVSFYNNEISEKSEIFDDQFSVERPDGSNFTLKIRSTKLEDSAMYFCASSEGTGGFEKLFFGSGTQLSVL.